The rows below give T cell receptor beta chains drawn from one sample of a study of technical replicates of blood from several donors. Method: immunoSEQ multiplex PCR; TCRdb's copy keeps in-frame clones and lacks some. This sample yields 80,000 or so clones, of which about 96% are seen a single time; 0.2% belongs to the top ten. The sample consisted of T cells isolated from PBMCs. The receptors come from a human donor in good health. Both conserved end residues are part of each CDR3. A D gene is named only where the DNA matches it firmly. Clone size appears in some rows only: once, few, many, or a class for an expanded clone.

cdr3_aa: CASRLLAGDEQFF
cdr3_nt: TGTGCCAGCAGATTACTAGCGGGGGATGAGCAGTTCTTC
j_call: TRBJ2-1
v_call: TRBV7-8
d_call: TRBD2
clone_size: -

cdr3_aa: CASSPITQGASGNTIYF
cdr3_nt: TGCGCCAGCAGCCCGATAACCCAGGGGGCATCTGGAAACACCATATATTTT
j_call: TRBJ1-3
v_call: TRBV5-1
d_call: TRBD1
clone_size: -

cdr3_aa: CAISGTGTNTGELFF
cdr3_nt: TGTGCCATTTCCGGGACAGGGACGAACACCGGGGAGCTGTTTTTT
j_call: TRBJ2-2
v_call: TRBV7-9
d_call: TRBD1
clone_size: -

cdr3_aa: CASSLTSGRVLTYNEQFF
cdr3_nt: TGTGCCAGCAGCTTGACTAGCGGGAGGGTCTTAACCTACAATGAGCAGTTCTTC
j_call: TRBJ2-1
v_call: TRBV27
d_call: TRBD2
clone_size: -

cdr3_aa: CASQPHRTDTQYF
cdr3_nt: TGTGCCAGCCAACCCCACAGAACAGATACGCAGTATTTT
j_call: TRBJ2-3
v_call: TRBV6-5
d_call: -
clone_size: -

cdr3_aa: CASSVEGGVSYNEQFF
cdr3_nt: TGTGCCAGCAGCGTAGAAGGGGGTGTATCCTACAATGAGCAGTTCTTC
j_call: TRBJ2-1
v_call: TRBV9
d_call: -
clone_size: -

cdr3_aa: CASSLGLAIRKTQYF
cdr3_nt: TGCGCCAGCAGCTTGGGACTAGCGATCCGGAAAACGCAGTATTTT
j_call: TRBJ2-3
v_call: TRBV5-1
d_call: TRBD2
clone_size: -

cdr3_aa: CATGGRDYNEQFF
cdr3_nt: TGTGCCACCGGGGGGAGGGACTACAATGAGCAGTTCTTC
j_call: TRBJ2-1
v_call: TRBV28
d_call: TRBD2
clone_size: -

cdr3_aa: CASTAYGGVGTQYF
cdr3_nt: TGTGCCAGCACCGCTTACGGGGGAGTGGGGACCCAGTACTTC
j_call: TRBJ2-5
v_call: TRBV2
d_call: -
clone_size: -

cdr3_aa: CASSVVGLGRHLTDTQYF
cdr3_nt: TGTGCCAGCAGCGTGGTAGGCCTGGGGAGACACCTCACAGATACGCAGTATTTT
j_call: TRBJ2-3
v_call: TRBV9
d_call: -
clone_size: -

cdr3_aa: CSVESRGVDTEAFF
cdr3_nt: TGCAGCGTTGAGTCCAGGGGAGTAGACACTGAAGCTTTCTTT
j_call: TRBJ1-1
v_call: TRBV29-1
d_call: -
clone_size: -

cdr3_aa: CASSPPGGTYNEQFF
cdr3_nt: TGTGCCAGCAGCCCCCCGGGGGGTACCTACAATGAGCAGTTCTTC
j_call: TRBJ2-1
v_call: TRBV7-9
d_call: TRBD2
clone_size: -

cdr3_aa: CAISDPGGGSYGYTF
cdr3_nt: TGTGCCATCAGTGATCCCGGAGGCGGGTCCTATGGCTACACCTTC
j_call: TRBJ1-2
v_call: TRBV10-3
d_call: -
clone_size: -

cdr3_aa: CASSIAGSQMEEQYF
cdr3_nt: TGTGCCAGTAGTATAGCAGGGTCCCAAATGGAAGAGCAGTACTTC
j_call: TRBJ2-7
v_call: TRBV19
d_call: -
clone_size: -

cdr3_aa: CASSLGVGREKVGELFF
cdr3_nt: TGTGCCAGCAGCTTAGGTGTGGGACGGGAGAAGGTCGGGGAGCTGTTTTTT
j_call: TRBJ2-2
v_call: TRBV7-6
d_call: -
clone_size: -

cdr3_aa: CAWSGETGYANEPQHF
cdr3_nt: TGTGCCTGGAGCGGCGAAACAGGGTACGCCAATGAGCCCCAGCATTTT
j_call: TRBJ1-5
v_call: TRBV30
d_call: -
clone_size: once

cdr3_aa: CASSLGTEATYGYTF
cdr3_nt: TGCGCCAGCAGCTTGGGGACAGAAGCGACCTATGGCTACACCTTC
j_call: TRBJ1-2
v_call: TRBV5-1
d_call: -
clone_size: -

cdr3_aa: CTSSPLGGGYGYTF
cdr3_nt: TGCACCAGCAGCCCCCTGGGAGGGGGATATGGCTACACCTTC
j_call: TRBJ1-2
v_call: TRBV1
d_call: -
clone_size: -

cdr3_aa: CASRSGGAKNIQYF
cdr3_nt: TGCGCCAGCAGATCGGGAGGGGCCAAAAACATTCAGTACTTC
j_call: TRBJ2-4
v_call: TRBV5-1
d_call: TRBD2
clone_size: -

cdr3_aa: CASTGTGQKLFF
cdr3_nt: TGTGCCAGCACCGGGACAGGGCAAAAACTGTTTTTT
j_call: TRBJ1-4
v_call: TRBV2
d_call: TRBD1
clone_size: -

cdr3_aa: CASSVVGGFGEPQHF
cdr3_nt: TGTGCCAGCAGCGTAGTGGGGGGGTTTGGCGAGCCCCAGCATTTT
j_call: TRBJ1-5
v_call: TRBV9
d_call: -
clone_size: -

cdr3_aa: CASSLAQAWETQYF
cdr3_nt: TGTGCCAGCAGCTTAGCCCAGGCTTGGGAGACCCAGTACTTC
j_call: TRBJ2-5
v_call: TRBV11-3
d_call: -
clone_size: -

cdr3_aa: CASSPHQQDGGETQYF
cdr3_nt: TGCGCCAGCAGCCCCCATCAACAGGACGGAGGGGAGACCCAGTACTTC
j_call: TRBJ2-5
v_call: TRBV4-1
d_call: -
clone_size: -

cdr3_aa: CASSRTTVSYEQYF
cdr3_nt: TGTGCCAGCAGCCGAACGACAGTATCCTACGAGCAGTACTTC
j_call: TRBJ2-7
v_call: TRBV6-5
d_call: -
clone_size: -

cdr3_aa: CASSSGQGYEQYF
cdr3_nt: TGTGCCAGCAGCTCGGGACAGGGCTACGAGCAGTACTTC
j_call: TRBJ2-7
v_call: TRBV11-3
d_call: TRBD1
clone_size: -

cdr3_aa: CASRGWRELGNEQFF
cdr3_nt: TGTGCCAGCAGAGGGTGGCGGGAGTTGGGCAATGAGCAGTTCTTC
j_call: TRBJ2-1
v_call: TRBV28
d_call: TRBD2
clone_size: -

cdr3_aa: CASSLAGANTGELFF
cdr3_nt: TGTGCCAGCAGTTTAGCGGGGGCGAACACCGGGGAGCTGTTTTTT
j_call: TRBJ2-2
v_call: TRBV28
d_call: TRBD2
clone_size: once

cdr3_aa: CASNGQGVNQETQYF
cdr3_nt: TGTGCCAGCAACGGTCAAGGGGTCAATCAAGAGACCCAGTACTTC
j_call: TRBJ2-5
v_call: TRBV6-5
d_call: -
clone_size: -

cdr3_aa: CASSVHRGPSYEQYF
cdr3_nt: TGTGCCAGCAGCGTTCACAGGGGCCCTTCCTACGAGCAGTACTTC
j_call: TRBJ2-7
v_call: TRBV7-8
d_call: TRBD1
clone_size: -

cdr3_aa: CASSSQAAGNQPQHF
cdr3_nt: TGTGCCAGCAGTTCACAGGCAGCTGGCAATCAGCCCCAGCATTTT
j_call: TRBJ1-5
v_call: TRBV6-5
d_call: -
clone_size: -

cdr3_aa: CASSLGLARHEQFF
cdr3_nt: TGCGCCAGCAGCTTGGGACTAGCGCGGCATGAGCAGTTCTTC
j_call: TRBJ2-1
v_call: TRBV5-1
d_call: TRBD2
clone_size: -

cdr3_aa: CASSVGQGALSYGYTF
cdr3_nt: TGTGCCAGCAGCGTGGGACAGGGGGCCCTTTCTTATGGCTACACCTTC
j_call: TRBJ1-2
v_call: TRBV11-2
d_call: TRBD1
clone_size: -

cdr3_aa: CASSPNEATSGGSQTQYF
cdr3_nt: TGTGCCAGCTCACCCAACGAAGCGACTAGCGGGGGGTCTCAGACCCAGTACTTC
j_call: TRBJ2-5
v_call: TRBV18
d_call: TRBD2
clone_size: -

cdr3_aa: CASLDRGIQPQHF
cdr3_nt: TGTGCCAGCCTAGACAGGGGTATTCAGCCCCAGCATTTT
j_call: TRBJ1-5
v_call: TRBV6-1
d_call: TRBD1
clone_size: -

cdr3_aa: CASSRLAVGSGELFF
cdr3_nt: TGTGCCAGCAGTCGGCTAGCGGTCGGATCCGGGGAGCTGTTTTTT
j_call: TRBJ2-2
v_call: TRBV6-5
d_call: TRBD2
clone_size: once

cdr3_aa: CASSLTTNQATQYF
cdr3_nt: TGTGCCAGCAGCTTGACGACTAACCAGGCGACCCAGTACTTC
j_call: TRBJ2-5
v_call: TRBV11-2
d_call: -
clone_size: -

cdr3_aa: CASSEHSVGNEKLFF
cdr3_nt: TGTGCCAGCAGTGAACATAGTGTTGGTAATGAAAAACTGTTTTTT
j_call: TRBJ1-4
v_call: TRBV6-1
d_call: -
clone_size: -

cdr3_aa: CASSVVPRGGGIGDTQYF
cdr3_nt: TGTGCCAGCAGTGTCGTTCCCCGTGGGGGGGGGATAGGGGATACGCAGTATTTT
j_call: TRBJ2-3
v_call: TRBV6-1
d_call: TRBD2
clone_size: -

cdr3_aa: CASSQSGRDPGSSPLHF
cdr3_nt: TGTGCCAGCAGCCAATCAGGCCGGGACCCCGGGAGTTCACCCCTCCACTTT
j_call: TRBJ1-6
v_call: TRBV4-2
d_call: -
clone_size: -

cdr3_aa: CAISVVFEGDTEAFF
cdr3_nt: TGTGCCATCAGTGTTGTTTTCGAGGGCGATACTGAAGCTTTCTTT
j_call: TRBJ1-1
v_call: TRBV10-3
d_call: -
clone_size: -

cdr3_aa: CASRGPQGASNQPQHF
cdr3_nt: TGTGCTAGTAGGGGCCCCCAGGGGGCGAGCAATCAGCCCCAGCATTTT
j_call: TRBJ1-5
v_call: TRBV12-5
d_call: TRBD1
clone_size: -

cdr3_aa: CASSPQGAVRYEQYF
cdr3_nt: TGTGCCAGCAGCCCACAGGGGGCGGTAAGATACGAGCAGTACTTC
j_call: TRBJ2-7
v_call: TRBV7-9
d_call: TRBD1
clone_size: -

cdr3_aa: CASSLVVASGGAQPQHF
cdr3_nt: TGTGCCAGCAGCTTAGTAGTTGCGTCGGGGGGGGCGCAGCCCCAGCATTTT
j_call: TRBJ1-5
v_call: TRBV7-8
d_call: -
clone_size: -

cdr3_aa: CASSNIAGASYNEQFF
cdr3_nt: TGTGCCAGCAGTAACATAGCGGGGGCCTCCTACAATGAGCAGTTCTTC
j_call: TRBJ2-1
v_call: TRBV27
d_call: TRBD2
clone_size: -

cdr3_aa: CASNGISLEQYF
cdr3_nt: TGTGCCAGCAACGGGATATCTCTCGAGCAGTACTTC
j_call: TRBJ2-7
v_call: TRBV7-9
d_call: -
clone_size: -

cdr3_aa: CASSQEGGIYSNQPQHF
cdr3_nt: TGTGCCAGCAGCCAAGAGGGGGGAATCTATAGCAATCAGCCCCAGCATTTT
j_call: TRBJ1-5
v_call: TRBV14
d_call: -
clone_size: -

cdr3_aa: CASSVQAAGTTYEQYF
cdr3_nt: TGTGCCAGCAGCGTACAAGCCGCCGGGACTACTTACGAGCAGTACTTC
j_call: TRBJ2-7
v_call: TRBV9
d_call: TRBD2
clone_size: -

cdr3_aa: CASTMRRLAGGEQFF
cdr3_nt: TGTGCCAGTACCATGCGGAGGCTAGCGGGTGGAGAGCAGTTCTTC
j_call: TRBJ2-1
v_call: TRBV19
d_call: TRBD2
clone_size: -

cdr3_aa: CASSLSGTGEETQYF
cdr3_nt: TGCGCCAGCAGCTTGTCCGGGACAGGGGAAGAGACCCAGTACTTC
j_call: TRBJ2-5
v_call: TRBV5-1
d_call: TRBD1
clone_size: -

cdr3_aa: CASSLASTAGGYTF
cdr3_nt: TGTGCCAGCAGCTTGGCCTCCACCGCAGGGGGCTACACCTTC
j_call: TRBJ1-2
v_call: TRBV13
d_call: -
clone_size: -

cdr3_aa: CASSFQGNTGELFF
cdr3_nt: TGTGCCAGCAGTTTTCAGGGGAACACCGGGGAGCTGTTTTTT
j_call: TRBJ2-2
v_call: TRBV28
d_call: -
clone_size: -

cdr3_aa: CASSFDSYEQYF
cdr3_nt: TGTGCCAGCAGCTTCGACAGCTACGAGCAGTACTTC
j_call: TRBJ2-7
v_call: TRBV5-5
d_call: -
clone_size: -

cdr3_aa: CASGISRPPGEETQYF
cdr3_nt: TGCGCCAGCGGAATAAGTCGCCCTCCGGGGGAAGAGACCCAGTACTTC
j_call: TRBJ2-5
v_call: TRBV5-1
d_call: -
clone_size: -

cdr3_aa: CASSSRGPGPEAFF
cdr3_nt: TGTGCCAGCAGTTCTCGAGGGCCGGGCCCTGAAGCTTTCTTT
j_call: TRBJ1-1
v_call: TRBV28
d_call: -
clone_size: once

cdr3_aa: CASSLDRGTEKLFF
cdr3_nt: TGCGCCAGCAGCTTGGATAGGGGAACTGAAAAACTGTTTTTT
j_call: TRBJ1-4
v_call: TRBV5-1
d_call: -
clone_size: once

cdr3_aa: CASSISAGELFF
cdr3_nt: TGTGCCAGCAGCATATCGGCCGGGGAGCTGTTTTTT
j_call: TRBJ2-2
v_call: TRBV11-3
d_call: -
clone_size: -

cdr3_aa: CASSYHNTGSPGYTF
cdr3_nt: TGTGCCAGCAGTTACCATAATACAGGGTCGCCTGGCTACACCTTC
j_call: TRBJ1-2
v_call: TRBV6-5
d_call: -
clone_size: -

cdr3_aa: CASSRRRGAYEQFF
cdr3_nt: TGTGCCAGTAGTAGGCGAAGGGGTGCGTATGAGCAGTTCTTC
j_call: TRBJ2-1
v_call: TRBV19
d_call: -
clone_size: -

cdr3_aa: CASSPGTSGGGRADTQYF
cdr3_nt: TGTGCCAGCAGCCCGGGGACTAGCGGGGGGGGCCGGGCAGATACGCAGTATTTT
j_call: TRBJ2-3
v_call: TRBV7-9
d_call: TRBD2
clone_size: -